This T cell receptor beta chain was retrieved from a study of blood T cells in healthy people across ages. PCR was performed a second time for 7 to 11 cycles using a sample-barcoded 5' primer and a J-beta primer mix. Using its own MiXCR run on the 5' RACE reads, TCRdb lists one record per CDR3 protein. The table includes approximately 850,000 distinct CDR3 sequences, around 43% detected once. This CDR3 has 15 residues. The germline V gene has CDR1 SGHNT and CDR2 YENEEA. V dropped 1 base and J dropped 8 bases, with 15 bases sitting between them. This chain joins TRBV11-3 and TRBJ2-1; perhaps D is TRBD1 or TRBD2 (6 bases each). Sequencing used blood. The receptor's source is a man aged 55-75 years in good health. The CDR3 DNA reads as TGTGCCAGCAGCTTAGGGGGCCGGGGGCTCGATGAGCAGTTCTTC. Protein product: CASSLGGRGLDEQFF.